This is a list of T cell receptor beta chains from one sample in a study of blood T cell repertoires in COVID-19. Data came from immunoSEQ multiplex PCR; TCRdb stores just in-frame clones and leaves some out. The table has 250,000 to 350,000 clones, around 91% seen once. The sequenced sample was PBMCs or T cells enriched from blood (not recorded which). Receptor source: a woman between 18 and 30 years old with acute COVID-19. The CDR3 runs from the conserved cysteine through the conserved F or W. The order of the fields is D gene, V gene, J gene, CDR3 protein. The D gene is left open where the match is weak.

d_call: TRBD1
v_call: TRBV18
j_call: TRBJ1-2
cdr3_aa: CASSPRDRVAPNYGYTF

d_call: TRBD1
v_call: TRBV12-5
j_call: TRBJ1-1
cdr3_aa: CASGRPGGEGEAFF

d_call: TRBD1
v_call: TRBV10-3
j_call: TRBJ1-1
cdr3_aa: CATRPTGDAEAFF

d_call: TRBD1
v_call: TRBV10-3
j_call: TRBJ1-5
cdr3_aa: CAISESGQGEDQPQHF

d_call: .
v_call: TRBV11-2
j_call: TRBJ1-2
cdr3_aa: CASTPGHGYTF

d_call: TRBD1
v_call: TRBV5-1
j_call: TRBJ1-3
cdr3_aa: CASSLNEGARGNTIYF

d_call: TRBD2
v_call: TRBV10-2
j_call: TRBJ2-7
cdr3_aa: CATGTSGYEQYF

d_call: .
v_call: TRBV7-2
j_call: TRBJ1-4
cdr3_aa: CASSPELYINEKLFF

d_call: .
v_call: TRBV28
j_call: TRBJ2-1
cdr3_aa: CASSSPFPKTSYNEQFF

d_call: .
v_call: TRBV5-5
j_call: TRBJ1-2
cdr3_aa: CASSSDDRISNYGYTF

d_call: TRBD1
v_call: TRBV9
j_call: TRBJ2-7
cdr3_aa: CASSPRDRANEQYF

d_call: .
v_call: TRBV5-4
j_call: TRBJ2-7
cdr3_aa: CASSLAEGKQYF

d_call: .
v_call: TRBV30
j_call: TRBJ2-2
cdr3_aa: CAWQNTGELFF

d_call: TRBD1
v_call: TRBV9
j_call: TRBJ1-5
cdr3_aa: CASSVVSPRGDQPQHF

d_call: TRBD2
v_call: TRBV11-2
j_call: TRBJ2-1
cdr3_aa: CASSLDPRGRARDEQFF

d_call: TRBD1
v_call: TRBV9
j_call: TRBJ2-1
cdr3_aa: CASSVGKSTGLEQFF

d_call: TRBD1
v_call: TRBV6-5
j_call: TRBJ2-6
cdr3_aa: CASSWGTAGANVLTF

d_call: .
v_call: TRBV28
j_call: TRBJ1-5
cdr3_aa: CAGRTDNQPQHF

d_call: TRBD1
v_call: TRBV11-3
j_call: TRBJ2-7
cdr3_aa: CASSLEGTGGYEQYF

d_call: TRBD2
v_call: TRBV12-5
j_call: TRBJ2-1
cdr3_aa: CASGPMGTSGRANNEQFF

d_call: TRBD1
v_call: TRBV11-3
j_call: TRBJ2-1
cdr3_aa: CASSPGGGGKNEQFF

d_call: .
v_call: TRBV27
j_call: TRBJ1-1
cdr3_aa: CASSYRTGNTEAFF